This entry concerns a single TCR beta chain. Its specificity is not known. The entry originates in a study of T cells after yellow fever vaccination. Across the whole study: Researchers used SMART-Seq v4 Ultra Low Input to prepare fractions that had low cell numbers. Whole-study results and caveats: Sorted repertoires could include abundant contaminating clonotypes from bulk cells. The CD4 and CD8 compartments had a small share of their clonotypes in common.

TCRdb redid the calling of the 5' RACE reads with MiXCR, one entry per CDR3 protein. The repertoire consists of about 300,000 distinct CDR3 sequences, with 4% occurring once and the leading ten covering 20% to 25%. The clonotype was recovered from a man younger than 35 who received the YFV17D yellow fever vaccine. The sample consisted of PBMCs, taken 5 days after the yellow fever booster vaccination.

Here the CDR3 DNA reads TGTGCCAGCAGCGACGGTTGGGGACAGAGCTACTATGGCTACACCTTC. It specifies CASSDGWGQSYYGYTF. The chain joins TRBV7-9 to TRBJ1-2; TRBD1 matches at 7 bases. The ends lost 5 bases at V and 3 bases at J; junction bases unmatched: 12. Germline lookup yields CDR1 SEHNR and CDR2 FQNEAQ (reference sequence). The CDR3 consists of 16 residues.